The 7 T cell receptor beta chains given below trace back to one sample, sequenced in a study of control samples from healthy donors and cancer patients. Some clones are missing from TCRdb's copy, which holds only in-frame ones; the method was immunoSEQ multiplex PCR. This table has about 120,000 clones, more than 85% appearing once. Specimen: blood. These receptors originate from a woman aged 18-29 years in good health.

This clone was seen once. V usage is TRBV6-2 or TRBV6-3 and J usage is TRBJ1-3; D call uncertain. In germline, CDR1 is MNHEY, CDR2 SVGEGT. CDR3 length: 14 amino acids. Trimming stripped 2 bases from V and 0 bases from J, with 5 bases between. CDR3 sequence reads: CASSYISSGNTIYF. CDR3 bases: TGTGCCAGCAGTTACATCAGCTCTGGAAACACCATATATTTT.

This chain links TRBV5-1 with TRBJ2-7, with 8 bases that match TRBD2. This CDR3 is built from 16 residues. V gave up 0 bases and J gave up 2 bases; unmatched junction bases: 7. From germline, CDR1 is SGHRS and CDR2 YFSETQ. The DNA for the CDR3 is TGCGCCAGCAGCTTGGCCCAGCGGGAGATCACCTACGAGCAGTACTTC. Its protein product is CASSLAQREITYEQYF.

The genes are TRBV7-6 and TRBJ2-3; 7 bases match TRBD1. Trimming removed 5 bases from V and 5 bases from J; junction bases left unmatched: 10. This CDR3 region has 15 residues. The germline V gene has CDR1 SGHVS and CDR2 FNYEAQ. CDR3 region: CASSAKGQLIDTQYF. As DNA, the CDR3 is TGTGCCAGCAGCGCGAAGGGACAGCTCATAGATACGCAGTATTTT. Filled out from reference TRBV7-6 and TRBJ2-3, the complete variable domain reads GAGVSQSPRYKVTKRGQDVALRCDPISGHVSLYWYRQALGQGPEFLTYFNYEAQQDKSGLPNDRFSAERPEGSISTLTIQRTEQRDSAMYRCASSAKGQLIDTQYFGPGTRLTVL.

V usage is TRBV9 and J usage is TRBJ2-7; D perhaps matches TRBD2 (6 bases). Germline V CDR1 and CDR2: SGDLS, YYNGEE. CDR3 length: 17 residues. Between the trimmed V and J ends, which lost 5 bases and 6 bases, there was a span of 27 bases. CDR3 protein: CASSGATGLPRLSEQYF. The DNA of the CDR3 is TGTGCCAGCAGTGGAGCCACGGGACTCCCTCGTTTAAGCGAGCAGTACTTC.

The chain combines TRBV25-1 with TRBJ2-7, with D perhaps matching TRBD2 (5 bases). V dropped 3 bases and J dropped 9 bases, with 18 bases sitting between them. Looked up from germline, CDR1 is MGHDK and CDR2 is SYGVNS. The CDR3 has 14 amino acids. The CDR3: CASSDDEGGRLQYF. DNA of the CDR3: TGTGCCAGCAGTGACGACGAAGGAGGTCGCCTGCAGTACTTC.

The gene calls are TRBV9 and TRBJ1-4; D is ambiguous. V was shortened by 0 bases and J by 5 bases, with 11 bases between the two germline ends. The CDR3 spans 15 residues. In germline, CDR1 is SGDLS, CDR2 YYNGEE. CDR3 loop: CASSVDPGRNEKLFF. The CDR3 coding sequence is TGTGCCAGCAGCGTAGATCCAGGCCGGAATGAAAAACTGTTTTTT.

The chain uses TRBV28 and TRBJ2-1; 8 bases are shared with TRBD2. V lost 2 bases and J lost 6; bases outside the gene matches: 9. The CDR3 loop spans 16 amino acids. Germline V gene lookup returns CDR1 MDHEN and CDR2 SYDVKM. DNA of the CDR3: TGTGCCAGCAGTTTAAGTCTGACGGGGGGGCTCAATGAGCAGTTCTTC. It translates to CASSLSLTGGLNEQFF.